This T cell receptor beta chain was observed in a study of cytomegalovirus exposure and HLA in healthy donors (TCRdb year 2017). Study-level background: In an earlier analysis of 587 of the donors, approximately 300 Gb of sequence data and 117 million unique TCR beta sequences from roughly 190 million T cells were reported. An early release that covered fewer than 750 HLA-typed donors contained approximately 320 gigabases of sequencing data and about 93 million unique TCR sequences. Of the approximately 400 genotyped donors, approximately 83% fell in the genetic ancestry cluster associated with self-reported Caucasian donors. The aim of the study was to test whether cataloging public T cell receptors could identify signatures of past pathogen exposure. The study profiled the T cell repertoires of 500 to 800 subjects by immunosequencing and related them to cytomegalovirus serostatus. Along with the roughly 700-subject first cohort, a separate validation cohort of some 130 different subjects was used. To predict cytomegalovirus infection status, the study combined high-throughput TCR immunosequencing, statistical association of individual TCRs with disease status, and machine learning. To study patterns of TCR occurrence, a later analysis re-analyzed previously published TCR beta repertoires from 666 donors and added high-resolution HLA genotyping. Rather than using new phenotypic data, the later analysis identified candidate immune exposures from TCR beta sequences and from how often those sequences occurred across donors. To decide whether each TCR beta V gene segment behaved as functional or pseudogenic, an earlier analysis of over 500 of the donors relied on high-throughput TCR beta sequencing. Alongside the repertoire data, information on donor age, sex, ethnicity and CMV serostatus was compiled. Genome-wide SNP genotypes for about 55% of the 666 donors were used in a later genetic analysis, which treated that subset as a discovery cohort. Every discovery cohort repertoire had been produced on one sequencing platform. HLA typing covered class I and class II loci at four-digit resolution. Typing coverage differed by locus: A, B, C, DRB1 and DQB1 were typed in roughly 629-630 donors, DQA1 in approximately 520, DPA1 in some 570, and DPB1 in about 450. Several DR-DQ haplotypes were handled as single units for association and clustering because linkage in the cohort was strong. Among about 410 genotyped donors of the cohort, an average of around 250,000 unique TCR beta nucleotide sequences was sequenced per donor, of which about 19% were non-productive.

CDR1 and CDR2 were assigned from the germline V gene as MNHEY and SVGAGI. V and J are truncated by 0 bases and 4 bases respectively, leaving an intervening sequence of 9 bases. Reading from cysteine to phenylalanine, the CDR3 counts 14 amino acids. Of all the DNA, just the CDR3 is kept, 42 bases in frame from base 1. Comment on this clone: Its cognate antigen has yet to be identified. Per-base qualities were not stored, and no clone one base away is much larger.

General conclusions and limits of the study: An association between a missense DCLRE1C variant and V-gene and J-gene trimming of TCR beta chains was found in a later genetic analysis and replicated in an independent cohort. Most TCR sequences were seen in very few donors, while some public TCRs were found in many individuals. Because counts were too low, approximately 15 rarely observed V segments, including chromosome 9 orphons, were excluded from the earlier analysis of 587 of the donors. Assigning TCR associations to individual alleles was difficult when HLA alleles, especially DR and DQ, strongly co-occurred. In a later genetic analysis, fewer N-insertions in productive TCRs were reported among donors in an Asian-associated ancestry cluster than the approximately 670-donor mean. In an earlier analysis of some 500 of the donors, most TCR beta V segments were observed in productive rearrangements about 90% or about 30% of the time, broadly matching IMGT annotations. It was suggested by the authors that the approach could potentially be generalized to other disease states and immunological phenotypes. Several of the top co-occurrence clusters appeared to be linked to parvovirus B19, influenza, CMV and Epstein-Barr virus, according to a later analysis. Because HLA typing was missing for some donors at each locus, association tests included only the typed subset. Linkage disequilibrium might explain the correlated functional status among segregating V segments, but an unknown experimental factor could not be ruled out. The 87-base-pair reads could not distinguish some IMGT-functional V segments, including TRBV6-2 and TRBV6-3, so those segments were excluded. A cluster of highly shared sequence variants was judged likely to represent a technical artifact of the sequencing pipeline. According to a later analysis, most CMV-associated TCR beta chains appeared to be HLA-restricted, and the HLA associations seemed to be driven largely by CMV exposure. Compared with equally common non-associated chains, HLA-associated TCR beta chains in a later analysis were more clonally expanded and had lower generation probabilities. The classifier was reported to diagnose cytomegalovirus status with high specificity and sensitivity in both the original cohort and the validation cohort. In a later analysis, TCR association rates were found to vary across HLA loci, with the most associated TCRs seen for DRB1 alleles and the fewest for HLA-C alleles. The study listed 150 to 200 TCR beta chains as associated with cytomegalovirus. Roughly uniform sequencing depth across donors was assumed in presence/absence analyses, although this assumption may not hold. The only immune exposure information available for the cohort was CMV serostatus. A further reported finding was that TCR beta sequences accurately predicted the HLA-A and HLA-B alleles for most subjects in the first cohort. In vitro tests confirmed that a few of the cytomegalovirus-associated TCR beta chains recognize cytomegalovirus antigens. In a later analysis, 16,951 TCR beta sequences were associated with specific HLA alleles at a false discovery rate of 0.05. In this cohort, only TCR beta chains were sequenced, and detectable features were limited by the absence of alpha or paired-chain data.

The cohort was made up of several hundred healthy bone marrow donors. Cohort members were all nominally healthy when sampled, although unrecorded immune exposures were likely present. The donor was CMV seropositive and was included in the group of 250 to 350 seropositive cohort members. A peripheral blood sample was provided by each donor, and peripheral blood mononuclear cells were used for TCR beta sequencing. Genomic DNA was extracted from the blood cell samples with the Qiagen DNeasy Blood Extraction Kit. Library method: the immunoSEQ multiplex PCR assay. The multiplex PCR relied on a mix of 60 forward primers for TCR Vbeta segments and 13 reverse primers for TCR Jbeta segments. Amplification of the CDR3 region of rearranged TCR beta genes was performed with a multiplex PCR assay on genomic DNA. Amplified TCR beta libraries were sequenced as 87-base-pair reads on the Illumina HiSeq System. The authors processed their data as follows. Across the 640 or so repertoires, a later analysis counted around 80 million unique TCR beta chains, approximately 12 million of which were shared by at least two donors. Raw reads were error-corrected and collapsed into unique sequences with a nearest-neighbor algorithm that merged closely related sequences to remove PCR and sequencing errors. V, D and J gene segments were assigned by aligning CDR3 sequences to IMGT reference sequences. For a sequence to be retained, at least a six-nucleotide match to both a V gene segment and a J gene segment was required. Rearrangements were called productive when the CDR3 lacked stop codons and stayed in frame with V and J; all others were non-productive. Following IMGT convention, CDR3 was defined as the stretch from the second conserved V-encoded cysteine up to the conserved J-encoded phenylalanine. The earlier analysis of some 540 of the donors excluded any sequence lacking an unambiguous match to a single V gene segment. An earlier analysis of about 590 of the donors classified V segments as functional when productive rearrangements were above 56.7% and as segregating when the standard deviation between donors was above 5%. A statistical classification framework was built to diagnose cytomegalovirus status from the catalog of TCR beta chain sequences. A later analysis assigned V and J genes by comparing TCR nucleotide sequences with IMGT/GENE-DB human TR gene sequences. A later analysis assigned CDR3 sequences and most-parsimonious VDJ recombination scenarios with the TCRdist pipeline. In a later analysis, each TCR beta chain was defined by its CDR3 amino acid sequence together with its V-gene family, and reads without a unique V-gene family were excluded. A later analysis removed 592 highly shared, low-generation-probability nucleotide sequences to deal with suspected cross-contamination and a sequencing artifact. In a later analysis, a clonal expansion index was calculated for each public chain from normalized within-repertoire ranks of inferred template counts. In a later analysis, generation probabilities were computed with a VDJ recombination model fitted to out-of-frame rearrangements, and the resulting probabilities were checked against IGoR. Hypergeometric tests were used in a later analysis to score TCR-TCR, TCR-HLA and TCR-CMV co-occurrence, with a repertoire-size bias correction applied to the TCR pairs. False discovery rates were estimated in a later analysis by permuting HLA or CMV assignments 20 times. In a later analysis, co-occurring TCRs were grouped using DBSCAN, with TCRdist sequence similarity added in when clustering inside HLA-allele-positive subsets. Repertoires with fewer than 30,000 or more than 120,000 public chains, plus five repertoires with anomalous nucleotide sharing, were excluded from co-occurrence clustering. Held by TCRdb, this immuneACCESS table contains in-frame sequences only and omits some clones. Under half of the omission traces to an unresolved V gene where checked; the cause of the rest is unknown. D and trimming come from the DNA, and the V and J calls and clone size come from that table. Counted in this sample were about 260,000 clones; 70% to 90% of them appeared once. Roughly 2% of the sample lies in the top ten.

This TCR was recovered from a woman in her forties in good health and CMV-seropositive. The material sequenced was PBMCs. In this chain, TRBV6-5 is recombined with TRBJ1-1, with the D gene not confidently named. The bases read TGTGCCAGCAGTTACTCGAGTCCAGGCACTGAAGCTTTCTTT. This encodes CASSYSSPGTEAFF.